This T cell receptor (beta chain) was captured in a study of shared T cell receptors in the human thymus. The trim removed 2 bases at V and 7 bases at J, leaving 7 bases unmatched. The CDR3 consists of 16 residues. Germline V lookup: CDR1 MNHNS, CDR2 SASEGT. Measured with immunoSEQ multiplex PCR; TCRdb has only the in-frame clones, and not every one. The sample has about 660,000 clones, around 87% seen once. The table lists this clone with a few counts. These data also featured in a second study, about human thymus T cells. From that study: Infants, healthy and Finnish, who were having corrective surgery for congenital heart defects served as donors. During corrective heart surgery, resections were taken, and the thymus tissue came from them. V and J genes seemed to be used with bias in thymic and blood repertoires. Related research found strongly overlapping thymic repertoires in unrelated individuals.

The clonotype originates from a boy in the first two years of life with a congenital heart defect. V is TRBV6-1 and J is TRBJ1-5, with 11 positions matching TRBD1. Sequencing was performed on thymocytes. CDR3 DNA: TGTGCCAGCAGTGAATTTAGGACAGGGGGCGGGCAGCCCCAGCATTTT. Translated: CASSEFRTGGGQPQHF.